The T cell receptor (beta chain) described here comes from a study of beta chain features in type 1 diabetes. Study information: Cell yields, gender and age were similar in healthy donors and patients. General observations from the study: A definitive answer on HLA type influencing TCRB rearrangement was not reached here.

Isolated RNA was reverse transcribed in full, so expressed TCRB transcripts were sequenced. Repertoires were generated with immunoSEQ multiplex PCR, while TCRdb's copy carries only in-frame clones and drops some. The repertoire holds more than 15,000 clones, with less than 60% as singletons. Details on this clone: The antigen is undetermined.

Per germline, CDR1 SQVTM and CDR2 ANQGSEA. There are 13 residues in the CDR3. V shed 3 bases and J shed 6 bases, with 11 bases lying between them. Sample: stem cell memory CD4+ T cells from blood. The V and J genes are TRBV29-1 and TRBJ1-4; possibly TRBD1 for D (6 bases). This clonotype originated in a woman aged 18-29 years in good health. DNA for the CDR3: TGCAGCGTTGATACAGGGTGGGATGAAAAACTGTTTTTT. It specifies CSVDTGWDEKLFF.